Listed here are 21 T cell receptor beta chains from one sample, sequenced in a study of PD-L1 blockade in urothelial cancer. The time point: pretreatment peripheral blood. Only in-frame clones appear in the TCRdb table, and some are missing; sequencing was by immunoSEQ multiplex PCR. The sample lists roughly 50,000 clones; around 74% were seen once. Here the sequenced sample was PBMCs, taken around atezolizumab (anti-PD-L1) treatment. These receptors came from a man between 65 and 80 years old with urothelial cancer.

This clone turned up a few times. CDR3 loop: CASSTTGRNTEAFF. The CDR3 DNA reads TGTGCCAGCAGCACGACAGGGAGAAACACTGAAGCTTTCTTT. The chain links TRBV5-5 to TRBJ1-1, with 7 bases that match TRBD1. The trim removed 4 bases at V and 2 bases at J, leaving 5 bases unmatched. Germline CDR1 reads SGHKS; CDR2 reads YYEKEE (reference sequence). The CDR3 sequence is 14 residues long.

The rearrangement links TRBV5-8 to TRBJ2-1; 8 nucleotides agree with TRBD1. The length of the CDR3 is 15 residues. The V segment lost 4 bases and the J segment 7 bases; nucleotides outside the gene matches: 10. Germline V CDR1 and CDR2: SGHTS, YDEGEE. CDR3 in amino acids: CASSLRTGTGNEQFF. The CDR3 coding sequence is TGTGCCAGCAGCCTCCGGACAGGGACAGGTAATGAGCAGTTCTTC.

This chain links TRBV6-1 with TRBJ2-7; maybe TRBD1 (7 bases). Deletions cut 7 bases from V and 3 bases from J, with 19 bases between. The CDR3 has 15 amino acids. CDR1 MNHNS and CDR2 SASEGT come from the germline V gene. The CDR3 coding sequence is TGTGCCAGCATCCCAGGGGGGATCTCCTTCTACGAGCAGTACTTC. This gives the protein CASIPGGISFYEQYF.

The chain combines TRBV5-5 with TRBJ2-2, with TRBD1 matching over 10 bases. The CDR3 consists of 14 residues. CDR1 SGHKS and CDR2 YYEKEE come from the germline V gene (reference sequence). The ends lost 4 bases at V and 5 bases at J; junction bases unmatched: 2. CDR3 in amino acids: CASSRTGGTGELFF. CDR3 bases: TGTGCCAGCAGCCGGACAGGGGGAACCGGGGAGCTGTTTTTT.

The chain links TRBV6-6 to TRBJ1-5, with 7 bases aligning to TRBD1. Germline V gene sequence: CDR1 MNHNY, CDR2 SVGAGI (reference sequence). V lost 5 bases, J lost 3 bases, and 4 bases stayed unmatched. The CDR3 loop spans 14 amino acids. CDR3 residues: CASSLTGNNQPQHF. CDR3 sequence (DNA): TGTGCCAGCAGTCTGACAGGGAACAATCAGCCCCAGCATTTT.

This clone was detected many times. The genes are TRBV28 and TRBJ1-2, with TRBD1 identical over 8 bases. Germline V lookup: CDR1 MDHEN, CDR2 SYDVKM. V lost 7 bases, J lost 5 bases, and 9 bases stayed unmatched. This CDR3 spans 14 amino acids. Here the CDR3 reads CASNSAGGSYGYTF. CDR3 sequence (DNA): TGTGCCAGCAATAGCGCAGGGGGCTCGTATGGCTACACCTTC.

The chain has TRBV11-3 and TRBJ2-5, with 7 bases aligning to TRBD1. V shed 8 bases, J shed 8 bases, and the junction held 17 bases outside the gene matches. The germline gives CDR1 SGHNT, CDR2 YENEEA. The CDR3 extends over 15 amino acids. This CDR3 is CASGPSGTAYDTQYF. The DNA of the CDR3 is TGTGCCAGCGGCCCTTCCGGGACAGCCTATGACACCCAGTACTTC.

This clone was recorded a few times. The CDR3 coding sequence is TGCGCCAGCAGATCCGACCGAGCGGACACTGAAGCTTTCTTT. Protein sequence: CASRSDRADTEAFF. The chain employs TRBV5-1 and TRBJ1-1; D is unresolved. The CDR3 has 14 residues. V was pared by 5 bases and J by 3 bases, with 14 bases between. Germline V gene sequence: CDR1 SGHRS, CDR2 YFSETQ. Looking up the rest from reference TRBV5-1 and TRBJ1-1 gives the full variable domain: KAGVTQTPRYLIKTRGQQVTLSCSPISGHRSVSWYQQTPGQGLQFLFEYFSETQRNKGNFPGRFSGRQFSNSRSEMNVSTLELGDSALYLCASRSDRADTEAFFGQGTRLTVV.

This chain connects TRBV7-8 to TRBJ1-4; 7 nucleotides line up with TRBD1. The junction had 7 bases not matched to a gene; V was cut back by 2 bases and J by 4 bases. The CDR3 is made up of 16 amino acids. The germline CDR1 and CDR2 sequences are SGHVS and FQNEAQ. CDR3 region: CASSLYRTGFNEKLFF. The CDR3 bases are TGTGCCAGCAGCTTATATCGGACAGGCTTTAATGAAAAACTGTTTTTT.

This clone was detected only a few times. This chain links TRBV9 with TRBJ1-2; a possible D gene is TRBD1 (5 bases). The germline gives CDR1 SGDLS, CDR2 YYNGEE. The V and J ends lost 0 bases and 6 bases respectively, with 15 bases between them. The CDR3 extends over 15 amino acids. The CDR3 spells CASSVGQSEGHGYTF. Here the CDR3 DNA reads TGTGCCAGCAGCGTAGGCCAATCGGAGGGGCATGGCTACACCTTC.

CDR3 protein: CASSLGGGTTDTQYF. The CDR3 nucleotides read TGTGCCAGCAGTTTAGGAGGAGGCACCACAGATACGCAGTATTTT. This chain links TRBV27 with TRBJ2-3; a possible D gene is TRBD2 (5 bases). CDR3 size: 15 residues. Trimming shortened V by 2 bases and J by 2 bases, and 11 bases separated the two germline ends. Germline V gene sequence: CDR1 MNHEY, CDR2 SMNVEV (reference sequence).

The genes are TRBV2 and TRBJ2-2; 9 nucleotides line up with TRBD1. V lost 6 bases, J lost 1 base, and 3 bases stayed unmatched. In germline, CDR1 is SNHLY, CDR2 FYNNEI. The CDR3 length is 15 residues. CDR3 sequence (DNA): TGTGCCAGCAGCGGACAGGGGAGGAACACCGGGGAGCTGTTTTTT. Translation: CASSGQGRNTGELFF.

The chain carries TRBV7-8 and TRBJ1-2; D not certain. This CDR3 comprises 16 residues. The germline V gene has CDR1 SGHVS and CDR2 FQNEAQ. V was clipped by 6 bases and J by 4 bases, with 21 bases between them. DNA for the CDR3: TGTGCCAGCAGTTCTTCTCGAACTCCGATCCTCTATGGCTACACCTTC. Translated: CASSSSRTPILYGYTF.

The J gene is TRBJ2-7, the V gene TRBV4-2; unclear D gene. With 0 bases removed from V and 0 bases from J, the gap between germline ends came to 12 bases. The length of the CDR3 is 16 residues. The germline V gene encodes CDR1 LGHNA and CDR2 YNFKEQ. CDR3 sequence reads: CASSQEPSRYSYEQYF. CDR3 nucleotide sequence: TGTGCCAGCAGCCAAGAACCCTCCAGATACTCCTACGAGCAGTACTTC.

This chain uses TRBV7-2 with TRBJ2-5; 7 positions match TRBD1. CDR1 and CDR2 (germline): SGHTA, FQGNSA. The CDR3 totals 13 residues. The ends lost 2 bases at V and 6 bases at J; junction bases unmatched: 3. CDR3 sequence reads: CASSLRGLQTQYF. CDR3 nucleotides: TGTGCCAGCAGCTTAAGGGGGCTTCAGACCCAGTACTTC.

This clone has just one count. The chain has TRBV19 and TRBJ2-7, with 8 bases identical to TRBD1. The CDR3 is made up of 14 amino acids. Germline lookup yields CDR1 LNHDA and CDR2 SQIVND (reference sequence). Trimming took 1 base from V and 9 from J; bases not matched to a gene: 8. The CDR3 DNA sequence: TGTGCCAGTAGTATAGGCGGACAGGGTTTCGTGCAGTACTTC. It specifies CASSIGGQGFVQYF.

This clone was detected a few times. The gene calls are TRBV6-5 and TRBJ1-5; 8 bases agree with TRBD1. Germline V gives CDR1 MNHEY, CDR2 SVGAGI. The CDR3 consists of 15 residues. J gave up 2 bases and V 5 bases, and 5 bases lay outside the gene matches. The chain's CDR3 is CASSRTGSRNQPQHF. The CDR3 DNA sequence: TGTGCCAGCAGTCGGACAGGGTCTCGCAATCAGCCCCAGCATTTT.

This sequence joins TRBV7-2 and TRBJ2-1; 11 nucleotides match TRBD2. The V gene's germline CDR1 is SGHTA and CDR2 FQGNSA. V trimming: 1 base; J trimming: 7 bases; junction bases outside the gene matches: 6. The CDR3 spans 16 residues. The CDR3 here is CASSLDKRLAGNEQFF. The CDR3 region has the DNA TGTGCCAGCAGCTTAGATAAGAGACTAGCGGGAAATGAGCAGTTCTTC.

In its sample, this clone was seen many times. The V call is TRBV7-3, the J call TRBJ2-2; possible D gene TRBD2, 7 bases. Germline V gives CDR1 SGHTA, CDR2 FQGTGA. V was trimmed by 5 bases and J by 6 bases, leaving 13 bases between them. The CDR3 has 14 amino acids. Here the CDR3 DNA reads TGTGCCAGCAGCCGACGCGGGGGCTCCGGGGAGCTGTTTTTT. The encoded protein is CASSRRGGSGELFF.

V and J are TRBV28 and TRBJ2-7; 11 bases line up with TRBD1. V was clipped by 4 bases and J by 5 bases; unmatched bases: 10. Germline lookup yields CDR1 MDHEN and CDR2 SYDVKM. The CDR3 is 16 residues long. The CDR3 DNA sequence: TGTGCCAGCAGTTGGGGGGGGACAGGGGGTTTTAACGAGCAGTACTTC. It encodes CASSWGGTGGFNEQYF.

This clone occurred once. The chain links TRBV7-2 to TRBJ2-1, with TRBD1 matching over 10 bases. Per the germline V gene, CDR1 is SGHTA and CDR2 is FQGNSA. The CDR3 extends over 16 amino acids. The V segment lost 1 base and the J segment 7 bases; nucleotides outside the gene matches: 7. CDR3 amino acids: CASSLVGQGVGNEQFF. In nucleotides, the CDR3 is TGTGCCAGCAGCTTAGTCGGACAGGGGGTTGGTAATGAGCAGTTCTTC.